The rows below give T cell receptor beta chains drawn from one sample of a study of T cells after yellow fever vaccination. TCRdb called the 5' RACE reads again in MiXCR, with one record for every CDR3 protein. The repertoire holds 100,000 to 150,000 distinct CDR3 sequences, about 7% seen once, with approximately 2.7% in the top ten. This sample comprised CD4+ T cells sorted from PBMCs, obtained 10 days after the first yellow fever vaccination. These receptors were obtained from a man between 18 and 35 years old who received the YFV17D yellow fever vaccine. Each CDR3 is given with its conserved first and last residue. D genes are given only for firm matches. The size field is filled for only some rows; it gives once, few, many or a size class.

>many|TRBV12-3/TRBV12-4|TRBJ2-5|.
TGTGCCAGCAGTTTTATACGGGAGACCCAGTACTTC
CASSFIRETQYF
>many|TRBV5-1|TRBJ2-5|TRBD2
TGCGCCAGCAGGAGTGGGACTAGCTTACAAGAGACCCAGTACTTC
CASRSGTSLQETQYF
>many|TRBV7-2|TRBJ1-5|.
TGTGCCAGCAGCTTAGGGATGGATCAGCCCCAGCATTTT
CASSLGMDQPQHF
>many|TRBV28|TRBJ2-3|.
TGTGCCAGCAGTTTAGGGGGAGAAACAGATACGCAGTATTTT
CASSLGGETDTQYF
>few|TRBV4-1|TRBJ2-5|.
TGCGCCAGCAGCCACAAGACGGCCTCGCAGACCCAGTACTTC
CASSHKTASQTQYF
>.|TRBV12-5|TRBJ1-3|TRBD1
TGTGCTAGTGGGCGGACAGGCTGGGGAAACACCATATATTTT
CASGRTGWGNTIYF
>many|TRBV29-1|TRBJ2-3|TRBD2
TGCAGCGTTGAGCCAGCGGGGGGCCTCGGAAATACGCAGTATTTT
CSVEPAGGLGNTQYF
>.|TRBV20-1|TRBJ2-1|TRBD2
TGCAGTGCCTCCCGGGAAGCGGGGATCAATGAGCAGTTCTTC
CSASREAGINEQFF
>many|TRBV14|TRBJ1-6|TRBD1
TGTGCCAGCAGCCACAAACTAACCGGGACAGTAGATTCACCCCTCCACTTT
CASSHKLTGTVDSPLHF
>many|TRBV24-1|TRBJ1-5|TRBD1
TGTGCCACCAGTGACCGACAGGGGACGCGGGGGAGCAATCAGCCCCAGCATTTT
CATSDRQGTRGSNQPQHF
>many|TRBV3-1|TRBJ2-3|TRBD1
TGTGCCAGCAGCCAAACAGGGGATTCCACAGATACGCAGTATTTT
CASSQTGDSTDTQYF
>many|TRBV12-3/TRBV12-4|TRBJ2-4|.
TGTGCCAGCAGCCCGGGGGGCGACGCCAAAAACATTCAGTACTTC
CASSPGGDAKNIQYF
>many|TRBV11-3|TRBJ2-3|TRBD2
TGTGCCAGCAGCTTAGAGGGGGGGAAGGCGCAGTATTTT
CASSLEGGKAQYF
>many|TRBV12-3/TRBV12-4|TRBJ2-2|.
TGTGCCAGCAGTAATACTAGCAGCACCGGGGAGCTGTTTTTT
CASSNTSSTGELFF
>few|TRBV5-1|TRBJ2-3|.
TGCGCCAGCAGCCCGGATTCGGGTAGCAATACGCAGTATTTT
CASSPDSGSNTQYF
>many|TRBV25-1|TRBJ2-7|TRBD2
TGTGCCAGCAGTGATCCGGCGGGGGGCCCGGCCTACGAGCAGTACTTC
CASSDPAGGPAYEQYF
>many|TRBV7-2|TRBJ2-2|.
TGTGCCAGCAGCTTAGCCCGGGACACCGGGGAGCTGTTTTTT
CASSLARDTGELFF
>many|TRBV28|TRBJ1-5|.
TGTGCCAGCAGCCCCGGCTGGCAGGCGGGCAATCAGCCCCAGCATTTT
CASSPGWQAGNQPQHF
>few|TRBV4-3|TRBJ2-3|.
TGCGCCAGCAGCCAAGGAGGACCTAGCACAGATACGCAGTATTTT
CASSQGGPSTDTQYF
>many|TRBV5-1|TRBJ2-1|TRBD1
TGCGCCAGCAGCTACGGGCAGGGGGCTAATGAGCAGTTCTTC
CASSYGQGANEQFF
>.|TRBV5-1|TRBJ1-2|TRBD1
TGCGCCAGCAGCTTGGCCGCCCGGACAGGGCAGAATGGCTACACCTTC
CASSLAARTGQNGYTF
>many|TRBV5-4|TRBJ1-4|TRBD1
TGTGCCAGCAGCCTCTTCATAGGGGGCGAGGAAAAACTGTTTTTT
CASSLFIGGEEKLFF
>once|TRBV7-2|TRBJ2-5|TRBD2
TGTGCCAGCGGCTCGCAACTGAGAGCGGGGGGGGGGACCCAGTACTTC
CASGSQLRAGGGTQYF
>few|TRBV20-1|TRBJ2-3|.
TGCAGTGCTTACAGGGGAGGCGCAGATACGCAGTATTTT
CSAYRGGADTQYF
>many|TRBV11-2|TRBJ2-5|.
TGTGCCAGCAGCTCCGACTGGCTAAGGGAGACCCAGTACTTC
CASSSDWLRETQYF
>.|TRBV5-4|TRBJ1-2|TRBD1
TGTGCCAGCAGCCCTCGGACAGGGGCGGACTATGGCTACACCTTC
CASSPRTGADYGYTF
>many|TRBV7-2|TRBJ2-3|.
TGTGCCAGCAGCCGGGGTCTCCGCACAGATACGCAGTATTTT
CASSRGLRTDTQYF
>many|TRBV11-2|TRBJ2-2|TRBD2
TGTGCCAGCAGCTTATGGCCCCCTAGCGGGGGATACACCGGGGAGCTGTTTTTT
CASSLWPPSGGYTGELFF
>many|TRBV6-1|TRBJ2-7|.
TGTGCCAGCGGGCGGTGGGGCTACGAGCAGTACTTC
CASGRWGYEQYF
>.|TRBV20-1|TRBJ1-6|TRBD1
TGCAGTGCTCCCGGACAGGGGGATAATTCACCCCTCCACTTT
CSAPGQGDNSPLHF
>many|TRBV7-2|TRBJ1-2|.
TGTGCCAGCAGCGGGCAGTTGATCGGCTACACCTTC
CASSGQLIGYTF
>many|TRBV11-3|TRBJ2-5|.
TGTGCCAGCAGCGGGGAGGTCCAAGAGACCCAGTACTTC
CASSGEVQETQYF
>few|TRBV5-6|TRBJ2-3|.
TGTGCCAGCAGCTCCAGGAGGAGAGATACGCAGTATTTT
CASSSRRRDTQYF
>many|TRBV19|TRBJ2-3|.
TGTGCCAGTAGTAACCAAGTTGCAGATACGCAGTATTTT
CASSNQVADTQYF
>.|TRBV4-1|TRBJ1-2|.
TGCGCCAGCAGCCAAGATCTTACACCGTACTATGGCTACACCTTC
CASSQDLTPYYGYTF
>many|TRBV4-1|TRBJ1-4|TRBD1
TGCGCCAGCAGCTCGACAGGGTCAGAAGAAAAACTGTTTTTT
CASSSTGSEEKLFF
>.|TRBV18|TRBJ1-2|.
TGTGCCAGCTCACAAACAGGGTTTGACTATGGCTACACCTTC
CASSQTGFDYGYTF
>many|TRBV7-8|TRBJ2-7|.
TGTGCCAGCAGGTCGGGACAATCCTACGAGCAGTACTTC
CASRSGQSYEQYF
>many|TRBV5-1|TRBJ2-1|TRBD2
TGCGCCAGCAGCGGCGGGGGGGCTTACAATGAGCAGTTCTTC
CASSGGGAYNEQFF
>many|TRBV25-1|TRBJ2-5|TRBD2
TGTGCCAGCAGTCACCCTGGGGGACTAGGCACCGTCCTCAAAGAGACCCAGTACTTC
CASSHPGGLGTVLKETQYF
>many|TRBV10-3|TRBJ1-2|TRBD1
TGTGCCATCAGATTGACAGGGGGAAGCTATGGCTACACCTTC
CAIRLTGGSYGYTF
>many|TRBV4-1|TRBJ2-1|TRBD2
TGCGCCAGCAGCCGACTTGGCGGGGGGGCGAATTACAATGAGCAGTTCTTC
CASSRLGGGANYNEQFF
>few|TRBV11-1|TRBJ1-6|TRBD1
TGTGCCAGCAGCCCAAGGGGACAGACCAGTTGGATGAATTCACCCCTCCACTTT
CASSPRGQTSWMNSPLHF
>few|TRBV7-9|TRBJ1-1|.
TGTGCCAGCAGCTTAGGATCCACTGAAGCTTTCTTT
CASSLGSTEAFF
>many|TRBV6-1|TRBJ2-1|TRBD1
TGTGCCAGCAGTGGGGGGACAGCCCGCTCCTACAATGAGCAGTTCTTC
CASSGGTARSYNEQFF
>many|TRBV6-5|TRBJ1-1|TRBD1
TGTGCCAGCAGTTACTCGACGGGACAGGGGAGCAACACTGAAGCTTTCTTT
CASSYSTGQGSNTEAFF
>many|TRBV18|TRBJ2-1|.
TGTGCCAGCTCACCGTCCCCGGTCTACAATGAGCAGTTCTTC
CASSPSPVYNEQFF
>many|TRBV18|TRBJ2-7|.
TGTGCCAGCTCACCCCGAGACACCGACGAGCAGTACTTC
CASSPRDTDEQYF
>.|TRBV6-2/TRBV6-3|TRBJ1-4|.
TGTGCCAGCAGTTACTCGGGACGGATGGAAAAACTGTTTTTT
CASSYSGRMEKLFF
>.|TRBV5-1|TRBJ2-7|.
TGCGCCAGCAGGCCTACCGACACCTACGAGCAGTACTTC
CASRPTDTYEQYF
>few|TRBV4-3|TRBJ1-2|.
TGCGTCAGCAGCCAAGAAGTATCCTCCGGGTCCTCCTTTTCCTATGGCTACACCTTC
CVSSQEVSSGSSFSYGYTF
>few|TRBV12-3/TRBV12-4|TRBJ2-7|.
TGTGCCAGCAGTACCTCGTCCCTCTACGAGCAGTACTTC
CASSTSSLYEQYF
>many|TRBV6-5|TRBJ1-2|TRBD1
TGTGCCAGCAGTCCACAGACAGGGGTGGACGGCTACACCTTC
CASSPQTGVDGYTF
>.|TRBV20-1|TRBJ2-3|.
TGCAGTGCTGAAAGGTCCACAGATACGCAGTATTTT
CSAERSTDTQYF
>many|TRBV5-8|TRBJ1-1|.
TGTGCCAGCAGCCTGCTGGGGGTGGGGACTGAAGCTTTCTTT
CASSLLGVGTEAFF
>many|TRBV5-4|TRBJ2-1|TRBD1
TGTGCCAGCAGCCCGGTACTGGACAGGGCGTACAATGAGCAGTTCTTC
CASSPVLDRAYNEQFF
>many|TRBV9|TRBJ2-1|.
TGTGCCAGCAGCGTCCCGGGAATGAGTGAGCAGTTCTTC
CASSVPGMSEQFF
>many|TRBV12-3/TRBV12-4|TRBJ2-1|.
TGTGCCAGCAGTTTAGGGATAGGTGAGCAGTTCTTC
CASSLGIGEQFF
>many|TRBV10-3|TRBJ2-2|.
TGTGCCATTGCTAACACCGGGGAGCTGTTTTTT
CAIANTGELFF
>many|TRBV7-2|TRBJ1-6|.
TGTGCCAGCAGCTTAGCCGGGCGGGACTCCATTTCACCCCTCCACTTT
CASSLAGRDSISPLHF